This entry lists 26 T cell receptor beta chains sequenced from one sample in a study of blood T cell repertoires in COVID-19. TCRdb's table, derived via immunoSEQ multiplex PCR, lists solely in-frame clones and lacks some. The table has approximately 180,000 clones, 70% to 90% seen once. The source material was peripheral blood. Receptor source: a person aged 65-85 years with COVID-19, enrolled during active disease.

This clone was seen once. CDR3 in amino acids: CSVEGDRGLREQFF. The CDR3 DNA reads as TGCAGCGTTGAAGGGGACAGGGGGTTGAGGGAGCAGTTCTTC. This chain joins TRBV29-1 and TRBJ2-1; 11 bases line up with TRBD1. Trimming took 1 base from V and 10 from J; bases not matched to a gene: 6. Germline V lookup: CDR1 SQVTM, CDR2 ANQGSEA. CDR3 size: 14 residues.

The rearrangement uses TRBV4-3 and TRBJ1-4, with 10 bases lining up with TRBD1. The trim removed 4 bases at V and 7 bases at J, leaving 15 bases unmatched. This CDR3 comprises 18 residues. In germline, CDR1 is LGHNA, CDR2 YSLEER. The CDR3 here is CASSRTPRQGAMGEKLFF. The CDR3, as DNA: TGCGCCAGCAGCCGTACCCCCCGACAGGGGGCGATGGGTGAAAAACTGTTTTTT.

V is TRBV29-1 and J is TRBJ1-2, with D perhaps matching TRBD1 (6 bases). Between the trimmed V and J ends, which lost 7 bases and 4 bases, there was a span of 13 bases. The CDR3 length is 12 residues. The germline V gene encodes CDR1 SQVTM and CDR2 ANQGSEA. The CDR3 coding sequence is TGCAGCGCCGTGGACAGAACCTATGGCTACACCTTC. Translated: CSAVDRTYGYTF. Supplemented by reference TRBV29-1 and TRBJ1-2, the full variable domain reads SAVISQKPSRDICQRGTSLTIQCQVDSQVTMMFWYRQQPGQSLTLIATANQGSEATYESGFVIDKFPISRPNLTFSTLTVSNMSPEDSSIYLCSAVDRTYGYTFGSGTRLTVV.

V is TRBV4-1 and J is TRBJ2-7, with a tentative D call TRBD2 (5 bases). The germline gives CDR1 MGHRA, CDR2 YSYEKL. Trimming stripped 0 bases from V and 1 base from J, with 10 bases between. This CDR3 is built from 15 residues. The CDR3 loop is CASSQEGGPSYEQYF. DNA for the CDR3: TGCGCCAGCAGCCAAGAGGGCGGGCCGTCCTACGAGCAGTACTTC.

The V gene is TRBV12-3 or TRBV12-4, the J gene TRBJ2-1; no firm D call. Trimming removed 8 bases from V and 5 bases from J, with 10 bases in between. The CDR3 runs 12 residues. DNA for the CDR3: TGTGCCAGCCGATCTAGGAACAATGAGCAGTTCTTC. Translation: CASRSRNNEQFF.

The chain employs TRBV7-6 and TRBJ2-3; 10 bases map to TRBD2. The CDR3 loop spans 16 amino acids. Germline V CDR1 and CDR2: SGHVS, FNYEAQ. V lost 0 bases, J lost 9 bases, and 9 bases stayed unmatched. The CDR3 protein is CASSLAVAGGGSTQYF. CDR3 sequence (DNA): TGTGCCAGCAGCTTAGCAGTAGCGGGAGGTGGTTCGACGCAGTATTTT.

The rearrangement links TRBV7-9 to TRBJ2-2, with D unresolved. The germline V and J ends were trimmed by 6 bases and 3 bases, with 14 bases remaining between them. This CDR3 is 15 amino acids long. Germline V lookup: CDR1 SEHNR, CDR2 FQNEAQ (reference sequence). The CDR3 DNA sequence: TGTGCCAGCAGTCAAGTGGGCGCCCACACCGGGGAGCTGTTTTTT. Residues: CASSQVGAHTGELFF.

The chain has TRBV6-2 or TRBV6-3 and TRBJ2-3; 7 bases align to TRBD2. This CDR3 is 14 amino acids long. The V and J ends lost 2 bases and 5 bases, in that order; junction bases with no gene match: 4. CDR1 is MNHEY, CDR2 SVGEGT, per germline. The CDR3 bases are TGTGCCAGCAGTTACGGGGGGGTTCAAGATACGCAGTATTTT. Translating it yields CASSYGGVQDTQYF.

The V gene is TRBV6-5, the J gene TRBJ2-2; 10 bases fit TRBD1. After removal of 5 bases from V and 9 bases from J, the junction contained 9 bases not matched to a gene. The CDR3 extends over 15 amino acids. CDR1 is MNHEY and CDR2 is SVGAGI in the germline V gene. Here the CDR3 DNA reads TGTGCCAGCAGTCTAGGGACAGGGGAACGATGGGAGCTGTTTTTT. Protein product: CASSLGTGERWELFF.

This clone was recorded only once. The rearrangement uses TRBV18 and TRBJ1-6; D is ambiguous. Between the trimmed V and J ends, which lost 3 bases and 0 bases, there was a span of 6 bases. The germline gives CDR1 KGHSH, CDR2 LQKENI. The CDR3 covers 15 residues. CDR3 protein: CASSPESSYNSPLHF. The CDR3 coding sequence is TGTGCCAGCTCACCGGAGAGCTCCTATAATTCACCCCTCCACTTT.

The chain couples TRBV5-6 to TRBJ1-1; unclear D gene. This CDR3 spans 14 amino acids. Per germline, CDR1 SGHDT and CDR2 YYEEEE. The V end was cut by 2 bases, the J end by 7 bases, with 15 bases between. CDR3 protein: CASSLPSSFGEAFF. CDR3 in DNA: TGTGCCAGCAGCTTACCTAGCTCTTTCGGTGAAGCTTTCTTT.

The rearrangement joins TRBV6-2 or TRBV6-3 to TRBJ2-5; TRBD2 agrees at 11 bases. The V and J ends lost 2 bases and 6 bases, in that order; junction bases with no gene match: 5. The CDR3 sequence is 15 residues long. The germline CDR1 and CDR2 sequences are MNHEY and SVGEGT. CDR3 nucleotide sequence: TGTGCCAGCAGTTACCGCCTAGCGGGGGGCCAGACCCAGTACTTC. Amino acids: CASSYRLAGGQTQYF.

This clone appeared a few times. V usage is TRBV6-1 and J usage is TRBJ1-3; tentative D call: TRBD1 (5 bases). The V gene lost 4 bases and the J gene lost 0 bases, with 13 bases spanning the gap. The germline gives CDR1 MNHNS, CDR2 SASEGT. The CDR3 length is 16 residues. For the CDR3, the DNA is TGTGCCAGCAGTGCATTGGGACTTTACTCTGGAAACACCATATATTTT. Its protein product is CASSALGLYSGNTIYF.

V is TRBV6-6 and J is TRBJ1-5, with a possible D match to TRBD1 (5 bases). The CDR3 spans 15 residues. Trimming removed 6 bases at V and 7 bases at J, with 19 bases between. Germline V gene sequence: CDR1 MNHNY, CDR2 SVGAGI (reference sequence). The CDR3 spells CASSGGFRADQPQHF. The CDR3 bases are TGTGCCAGCAGCGGGGGGTTCCGGGCGGACCAGCCCCAGCATTTT.

This CDR3 reads CASSRRTSGGASRADTQYF. The DNA for the CDR3 is TGTGCCAGCAGCCGGAGGACTAGCGGGGGGGCATCGCGCGCAGATACGCAGTATTTT. This chain uses TRBV3-1 (or the pseudogene TRBV3-2) with TRBJ2-3, with 15 bases lining up with TRBD2. This CDR3 comprises 19 residues. The germline V gene encodes CDR1 LGHDT and CDR2 YNNKEL (reference sequence). The ends lost 4 bases at V and 4 bases at J; junction bases unmatched: 12.

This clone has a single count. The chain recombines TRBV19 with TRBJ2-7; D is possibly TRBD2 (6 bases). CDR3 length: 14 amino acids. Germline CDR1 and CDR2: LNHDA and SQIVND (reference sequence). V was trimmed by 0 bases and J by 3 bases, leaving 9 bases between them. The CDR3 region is CASSIDLGGYEQYF. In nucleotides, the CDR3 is TGTGCCAGTAGTATAGATCTGGGGGGCTACGAGCAGTACTTC.

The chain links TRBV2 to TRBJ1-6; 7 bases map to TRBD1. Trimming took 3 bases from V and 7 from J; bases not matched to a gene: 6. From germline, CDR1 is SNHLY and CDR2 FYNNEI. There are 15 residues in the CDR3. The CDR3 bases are TGTGCCAGCAGTGAGCTCGGGACAGAAAATTCACCCCTCCACTTT. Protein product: CASSELGTENSPLHF.

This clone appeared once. The CDR3 DNA follows: TGTGCCAGCAGGCTACGACGGACTCTCAATCAGCCCCAGCATTTT. This gives the protein CASRLRRTLNQPQHF. The rearrangement joins TRBV28 to TRBJ1-5; D uncertain. Germline values: CDR1 MDHEN, CDR2 SYDVKM. CDR3 size: 15 residues. V shed 6 bases and J shed 3 bases, with 15 bases lying between them.

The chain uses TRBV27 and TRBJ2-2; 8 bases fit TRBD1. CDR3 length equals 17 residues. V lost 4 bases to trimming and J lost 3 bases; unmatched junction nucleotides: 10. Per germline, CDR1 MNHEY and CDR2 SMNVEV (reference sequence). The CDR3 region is CASSYFSGTGHTGELFF. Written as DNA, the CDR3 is TGTGCCAGCAGTTACTTTTCCGGGACAGGTCACACCGGGGAGCTGTTTTTT.

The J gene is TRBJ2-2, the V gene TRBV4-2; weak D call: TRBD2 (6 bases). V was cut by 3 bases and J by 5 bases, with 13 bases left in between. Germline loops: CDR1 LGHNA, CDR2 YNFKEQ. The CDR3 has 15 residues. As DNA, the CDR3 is TGTGCCAGCAGCCAGAGGACGGGGGAAACCGGGGAGCTGTTTTTT. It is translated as CASSQRTGETGELFF.

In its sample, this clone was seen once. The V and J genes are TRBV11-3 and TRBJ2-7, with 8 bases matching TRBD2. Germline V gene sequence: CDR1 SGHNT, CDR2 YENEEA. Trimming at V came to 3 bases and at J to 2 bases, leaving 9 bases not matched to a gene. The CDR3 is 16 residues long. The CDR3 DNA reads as TGTGCCAGCAGCTTGGGGCACAGCGGGGGAACCTACGAGCAGTACTTC. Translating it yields CASSLGHSGGTYEQYF.

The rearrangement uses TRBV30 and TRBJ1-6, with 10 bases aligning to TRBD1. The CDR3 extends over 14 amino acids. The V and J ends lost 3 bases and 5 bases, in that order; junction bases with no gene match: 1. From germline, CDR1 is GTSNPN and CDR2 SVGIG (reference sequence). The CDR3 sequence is CAWRGQGNNSPLHF. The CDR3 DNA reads TGTGCCTGGAGGGGACAGGGGAATAATTCACCCCTCCACTTT.

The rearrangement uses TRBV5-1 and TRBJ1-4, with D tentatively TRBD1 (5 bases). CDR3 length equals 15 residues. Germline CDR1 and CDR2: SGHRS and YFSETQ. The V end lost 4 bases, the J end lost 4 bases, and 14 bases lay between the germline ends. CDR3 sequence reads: CASSRPGVGNEKLFF. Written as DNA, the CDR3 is TGCGCCAGCAGCAGGCCGGGGGTGGGTAATGAAAAACTGTTTTTT.

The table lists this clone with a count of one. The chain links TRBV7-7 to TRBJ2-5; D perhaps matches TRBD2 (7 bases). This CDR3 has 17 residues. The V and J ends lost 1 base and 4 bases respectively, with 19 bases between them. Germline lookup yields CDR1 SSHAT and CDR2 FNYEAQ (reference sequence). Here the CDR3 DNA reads TGTGCCAGCAGCTTAGGGATGGGGGGGGCCGAAAGAGAGACCCAGTACTTC. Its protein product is CASSLGMGGAERETQYF.

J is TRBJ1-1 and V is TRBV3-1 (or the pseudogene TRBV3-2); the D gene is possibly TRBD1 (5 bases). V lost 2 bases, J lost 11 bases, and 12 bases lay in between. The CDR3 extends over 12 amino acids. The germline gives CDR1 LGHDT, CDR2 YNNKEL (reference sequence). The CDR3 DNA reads TGTGCCAGCAGCCAACCGCAGCGGGGGGCTTTCTTT. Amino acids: CASSQPQRGAFF.

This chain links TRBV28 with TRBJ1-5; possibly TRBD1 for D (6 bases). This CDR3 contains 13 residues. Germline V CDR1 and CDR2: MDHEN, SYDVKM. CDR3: CGVRGGPNQPQHF. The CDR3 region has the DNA TGTGGGGTTCGGGGGGGGCCCAATCAGCCCCAGCATTTT.